This T cell receptor beta chain was sequenced in a study of early T cells in non-severe SARS-CoV-2 infection. Study background: The input, bulk RNA from unsorted whole blood, was sequenced, and chains were unpaired. Study-wide results and caveats: VDJdb matching skewed toward anti-spike CD8 responses, missing private and CD4 specificities.

Unique molecular identifiers were affixed to single, distinct cDNA molecules. TCRdb re-derived calls from the 5' RACE reads in MiXCR, one entry per CDR3 protein. The sample records some 66,000 distinct CDR3 sequences, roughly an eighth being singletons. Germline-derived CDR1 and CDR2 are MGHDK and SYGVNS. CDR3 length equals 13 residues. V lost 2 bases and J 1 base, leaving 5 bases between the germline ends. Concerning this clonotype: What it binds is unknown.

This TCR derives from an adult who was a healthcare worker with PCR-confirmed SARS-CoV-2 infection or an uninfected control (not recorded which). The source material was whole blood. The V gene is TRBV25-1, the J gene TRBJ1-1, with D unclear. The CDR3 sequence: CASSEAKNTEAFF. CDR3 coding DNA: TGTGCCAGCAGTGAAGCGAAGAACACTGAAGCTTTCTTT.